Below are 12 T cell receptor beta chains sequenced from a single sample in a study of OX40 agonist ivuxolimab in advanced cancers. The table came from immunoSEQ multiplex PCR; TCRdb's copy has only in-frame clones and leaves some out. Of tens of thousands of clones detected, around nine tenths appear once; the ten largest clones hold 10% to 15%. The sequenced sample was CD4+ or CD8+ T cells sorted from blood, obtained in a trial of the OX40 agonist ivuxolimab. Every receptor here comes from an adult with an advanced solid tumor such as melanoma, head and neck, liver or kidney cancer.

This clone is labeled as medium-sized. This sequence joins TRBV28 and TRBJ1-1, with D maybe TRBD1 (5 bases). The ends were cut back, 3 bases at V and 3 bases at J, with 11 bases in the middle. The CDR3 contains 14 residues. CDR1 and CDR2 from the germline V gene are MDHEN and SYDVKM. CDR3 in amino acids: CASSFEGVDTEAFF. The CDR3 region has the DNA TGTGCCAGCAGTTTTGAAGGGGTAGACACTGAAGCTTTCTTT. The entire variable domain, with the rest obtained from reference TRBV28 and TRBJ1-1, is as follows: DVKVTQSSRYLVKRTGEKVFLECVQDMDHENMFWYRQDPGLGLRLIYFSYDVKMKEKGDIPEGYSVSREKKERFSLILESASTNQTSMYLCASSFEGVDTEAFFGQGTRLTVV.

The chain employs TRBV14 and TRBJ2-2; no reliable D call. V was clipped by 0 bases and J by 6 bases, with 8 bases between them. There are 14 residues in the CDR3. Germline CDR1 reads SGHDN; CDR2 reads FVKESK. The CDR3 DNA reads as TGTGCCAGCAGCCAAGAATTTTATCCCGGGGAGCTGTTTTTT. This gives the protein CASSQEFYPGELFF.

The chain recombines TRBV4-1 with TRBJ1-1; D remains unclear. The CDR3 covers 11 residues. In germline, CDR1 is MGHRA, CDR2 YSYEKL. Trimming shortened V by 2 bases and J by 8 bases, and 6 bases separated the two germline ends. Here the CDR3 DNA reads TGCGCCAGCAGCCAACTCCAGGAAGCTTTCTTT. It specifies CASSQLQEAFF.

V gene TRBV29-1 combines with J gene TRBJ2-3, with D tentatively TRBD1 (8 bases). CDR1 and CDR2 (germline): SQVTM, ANQGSEA. The CDR3 extends over 17 amino acids. V was trimmed by 0 bases and J by 4 bases, leaving 20 bases between them. The CDR3 bases are TGCAGCGTTGAAGAAGGAGATCAGGGGGCGGGGGCAGATACGCAGTATTTT. As protein: CSVEEGDQGAGADTQYF.

This clone was recorded once. The rearrangement joins TRBV7-3 to TRBJ1-1, with D possibly matching TRBD1 (6 bases). The V end was cut by 1 base, the J end by 5 bases, with 14 bases between. Germline lookup yields CDR1 SGHTA and CDR2 FQGTGA. This CDR3 spans 15 amino acids. CDR3 coding DNA: TGTGCCAGCAGCTTAAACCAGGGGCGACGAACTGAAGCTTTCTTT. Translated, it gives CASSLNQGRRTEAFF.

The gene calls are TRBV10-3 and TRBJ2-2, with D possibly matching TRBD1 (5 bases). CDR3 length equals 13 residues. Germline V gives CDR1 ENHRY, CDR2 SYGVKD. Trimming shortened V by 7 bases and J by 3 bases, and 9 bases separated the two germline ends. This CDR3 reads CAIMETDTGELFF. CDR3 in DNA: TGTGCCATCATGGAGACAGACACCGGGGAGCTGTTTTTT.

The chain combines TRBV10-2 with TRBJ2-7; no reliable D call. Germline-derived CDR1 and CDR2 are WSHSY and SAAADI. Deletions cut 0 bases from V and 3 bases from J, with 0 bases between. This CDR3 comprises 11 residues. CDR3 bases: TGCGCCAGCAGTGAGTCCTACGAGCAGTACTTC. Encoded protein: CASSESYEQYF.

The V call is TRBV28, the J call TRBJ2-7, with D perhaps matching TRBD1 (5 bases). CDR1 is MDHEN, CDR2 SYDVKM, per germline. Trimming took 5 bases from V and 2 from J, leaving 13 bases between them. The CDR3 is 14 amino acids. CDR3 sequence: CASSIQGTAYEQYF. CDR3 coding DNA: TGTGCCAGCAGTATCCAGGGTACCGCCTACGAGCAGTACTTC. Looking up the rest from reference TRBV28 and TRBJ2-7 gives the full variable domain: DVKVTQSSRYLVKRTGEKVFLECVQDMDHENMFWYRQDPGLGLRLIYFSYDVKMKEKGDIPEGYSVSREKKERFSLILESASTNQTSMYLCASSIQGTAYEQYFGPGTRLTVT.

The chain links TRBV7-6 to TRBJ1-4; tentatively, D is TRBD1 (5 bases). The germline CDR1 and CDR2 sequences are SGHVS and FNYEAQ. There are 14 residues in the CDR3. The V gene lost 4 bases and the J gene lost 3 bases, with 9 bases spanning the gap. CDR3 bases: TGTGCCAGCAGCTCGGACATACCTAATGAAAAACTGTTTTTT. The encoded protein is CASSSDIPNEKLFF.

The rearrangement joins TRBV11-2 to TRBJ2-7; 10 nucleotides line up with TRBD1. This CDR3 is 15 amino acids long. The V gene's germline CDR1 is SGHAT and CDR2 FQNNGV. The V gene end was trimmed by 7 bases and the J gene end by 2 bases; junction bases not matched to a gene: 8. The CDR3 sequence is CASTPSGQGTYEQYF. The CDR3 DNA is TGTGCCAGCACCCCCTCGGGACAGGGGACCTACGAGCAGTACTTC.

The V gene is TRBV12-5, the J gene TRBJ2-7, with TRBD1 matching 9 bases. The CDR3 has 16 residues. Germline V gives CDR1 LGHNT, CDR2 FRNRAP. V was clipped by 0 bases and J by 3 bases; unmatched bases: 6. CDR3 residues: CASGLVRTGDRYEQYF. CDR3 sequence (DNA): TGTGCTAGTGGTTTGGTACGGACAGGGGATCGCTACGAGCAGTACTTC. The full variable domain, in which reference TRBV12-5 and TRBJ2-7 provide the parts outside the CDR3, is DARVTQTPRHKVTEMGQEVTMRCQPILGHNTVFWYRQTMMQGLELLAYFRNRAPLDDSGMPKDRFSAEMPDATLATLKIQPSEPRDSAVYFCASGLVRTGDRYEQYFGPGTRLTVT.

The rearrangement links TRBV9 to TRBJ2-3, with 8 bases fitting TRBD2. The CDR3 is 17 residues long. From germline, CDR1 is SGDLS and CDR2 YYNGEE. Trimming removed 3 bases from V and 6 bases from J; junction bases left unmatched: 15. CDR3 sequence reads: CASSEGTSGTQSDTQYF. The DNA of the CDR3 is TGTGCCAGCAGCGAGGGGACTAGTGGGACACAGTCCGATACGCAGTATTTT. The complete variable domain, with remaining parts taken from reference TRBV9 and TRBJ2-3, reads DSGVTQTPKHLITATGQRVTLRCSPRSGDLSVYWYQQSLDQGLQFLIQYYNGEERAKGNILERFSAQQFPDLHSELNLSSLELGDSALYFCASSEGTSGTQSDTQYFGPGTRLTVL.